The clone carrying this TCR beta chain showed up just once. Its antigen is not identified. Naivety among CD8 cells was defined by CD45RO negativity and positive CCR7 selection, thereby excluding terminally differentiated effector memory CD45RA+ cells. These data originate in a study of shared clonotypes between healthy human individuals. Study-wide findings and caveats: For sorted subsets, rarefaction showed incomplete sequencing despite large depth.

It was 200 ng DNA, around 32,000 T cell genomes, that sorted-subset replicate PCRs used. Profiling relied on immunoSEQ multiplex PCR, and the TCRdb table lists in-frame clones only, not all of them. The table shows about 2 million clones, with about 95% occurring only once. The CDR3 is 16 residues long. Germline-derived CDR1 and CDR2 are SNHLY and FYNNEI. J was trimmed by 8 bases and V by 4 bases; bases with no gene match: 13. The origin of this receptor is a young man in good health. This chain uses TRBV2 with TRBJ2-1; TRBD2 agrees at 8 bases. The specimen was naive CD8+ T cells sorted from blood. This CDR3 is CASSGTSLFIRDEQFF. CDR3 bases: TGTGCCAGCAGTGGGACTAGCCTGTTTATCCGAGATGAGCAGTTCTTC.